These 10 T cell receptor beta chains were sequenced from one sample in a study of identical twins. MiXCR, run by TCRdb on the 5' RACE reads, gives a single entry per CDR3 protein. The sample carries hundreds of thousands of distinct CDR3 sequences, under 10% recorded once. This sample also belongs to another study, concerning yellow fever vaccine responses in identical twins.

The sequencing input was memory (CD45RO+) T cells sorted from blood. Receptor source: a woman aged 18-29 years in good health.

This clonotype showed up just a few times. The rearrangement joins TRBV7-9 to TRBJ2-1; no clear D gene. The CDR3 sequence is 12 residues long. The germline V and J ends were trimmed by 3 bases and 12 bases, with 12 bases remaining between them. CDR1 and CDR2 (germline): SEHNR, FQNEAQ (reference sequence). The CDR3 DNA follows: TGTGCCAGCAGCTTCAAGGGATCGGGGCAGTTCTTC. It specifies CASSFKGSGQFF.

This clonotype is labeled medium-sized. V usage is TRBV24-1 and J usage is TRBJ2-1; 11 bases agree with TRBD2. Germline trimming cut 9 bases from V and 1 base from J; bases unmatched to any gene: 7. CDR3 length: 16 amino acids. Germline CDR1 is KGHDR and CDR2 is SFDVKD. The CDR3 nucleotides read TGTGCCACCGGGACACTAGCGGGAGAATCCTACAATGAGCAGTTCTTC. This codes for CATGTLAGESYNEQFF.

The chain is built from TRBV5-5 and TRBJ2-7; D is possibly TRBD1 (7 bases). V was pared by 8 bases and J by 3 bases, with 18 bases between. CDR3 size: 14 residues. Germline V gives CDR1 SGHKS, CDR2 YYEKEE (reference sequence). Here the CDR3 reads CARSPAGQHYEQYF. The CDR3 DNA reads as TGTGCCAGGAGCCCCGCGGGACAGCACTACGAGCAGTACTTC.

This clonotype was detected ten times or more. This chain joins TRBV29-1 and TRBJ2-1; TRBD2 matches 14 bases. V gave up 6 bases and J gave up 9 bases; unmatched junction bases: 4. This CDR3 has 13 amino acids. CDR1 is SQVTM, CDR2 ANQGSEA, per germline. CDR3 DNA sequence: TGCAGCGTCGCCGGGACTAGCGGGAGTGAGCAGTTCTTC. Its protein is CSVAGTSGSEQFF.

The chain employs TRBV28 and TRBJ1-5; TRBD1 matches at 8 bases. Germline loops: CDR1 MDHEN, CDR2 SYDVKM. There are 15 residues in the CDR3. V lost 7 bases, J lost 7 bases, and 12 bases stayed unmatched. CDR3 protein: CASKGDTGGAQPQHF. The CDR3 DNA reads TGTGCCAGCAAAGGAGACACAGGGGGAGCACAGCCCCAGCATTTT.

This clonotype has at least ten counts. CDR3 sequence reads: CASSFEAATDTQYF. The CDR3, as DNA: TGTGCCAGCAGTTTCGAAGCGGCCACAGATACGCAGTATTTT. The chain is built from TRBV12-3 or TRBV12-4 and TRBJ2-3; a weak D match, TRBD2 (5 bases). CDR3 size: 14 residues. Trimming left V 3 bases short and J 2 bases short, with 9 bases between.

J is TRBJ1-1 and V is TRBV6-1, with 7 bases lining up with TRBD1. Germline CDR1 MNHNS, CDR2 SASEGT. The CDR3 covers 15 residues. V shed 4 bases and J 1 base; nucleotides not matched to a gene: 6. As DNA, the CDR3 is TGTGCCAGCAGTGGACACAGGGGTTCGAACACTGAAGCTTTCTTT. This sequence encodes CASSGHRGSNTEAFF.

This clonotype was seen ten or more times. The chain carries TRBV5-5 and TRBJ2-5; D gene uncertain. CDR1 and CDR2 from the germline V gene are SGHKS and YYEKEE (reference sequence). V gave up 3 bases and J gave up 0 bases, with 9 bases separating them. CDR3 size: 14 residues. The CDR3 loop is CASSSSDYQETQYF. Written as DNA, the CDR3 is TGTGCCAGCAGCTCCTCCGATTACCAAGAGACCCAGTACTTC.

The chain uses TRBV7-3 and TRBJ2-1, with TRBD2 matching 14 bases. The CDR3 runs 17 residues. V dropped 11 bases and J dropped 3; count of bases not matched to a gene: 12. Germline V lookup: CDR1 SGHTA, CDR2 FQGTGA. CDR3 protein: CAFSLAGTSGGYNEQFF. The CDR3 DNA reads TGTGCCTTCAGTCTAGCTGGGACTAGCGGGGGCTACAATGAGCAGTTCTTC.

This clonotype was picked up many times. The rearrangement uses TRBV12-3 or TRBV12-4 and TRBJ1-1; maybe TRBD1 (5 bases). The CDR3 totals 13 residues. V lost 2 bases and J 3 bases, leaving 7 bases between the germline ends. CDR3 sequence (DNA): TGTGCCAGCAGTTTACAGGGCCACACTGAAGCTTTCTTT. It yields the protein CASSLQGHTEAFF.